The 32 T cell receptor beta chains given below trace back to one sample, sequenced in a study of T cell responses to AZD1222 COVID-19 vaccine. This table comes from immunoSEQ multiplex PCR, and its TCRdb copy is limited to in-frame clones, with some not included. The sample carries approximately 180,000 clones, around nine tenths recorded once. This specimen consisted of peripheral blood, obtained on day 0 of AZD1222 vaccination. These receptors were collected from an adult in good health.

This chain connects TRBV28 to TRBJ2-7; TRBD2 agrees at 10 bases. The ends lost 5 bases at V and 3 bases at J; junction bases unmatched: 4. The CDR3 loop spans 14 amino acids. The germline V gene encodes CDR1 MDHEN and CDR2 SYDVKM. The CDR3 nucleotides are TGTGCCAGCAGTCCTAGCGGGAGCCACTACGAGCAGTACTTC. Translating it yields CASSPSGSHYEQYF.

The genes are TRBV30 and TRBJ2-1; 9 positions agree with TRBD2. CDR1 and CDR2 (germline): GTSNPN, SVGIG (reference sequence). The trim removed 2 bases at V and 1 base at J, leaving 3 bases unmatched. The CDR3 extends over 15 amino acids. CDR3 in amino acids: CAWSLTSGSYNEQFF. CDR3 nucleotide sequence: TGTGCCTGGAGTTTAACTAGCGGGTCCTACAATGAGCAGTTCTTC.

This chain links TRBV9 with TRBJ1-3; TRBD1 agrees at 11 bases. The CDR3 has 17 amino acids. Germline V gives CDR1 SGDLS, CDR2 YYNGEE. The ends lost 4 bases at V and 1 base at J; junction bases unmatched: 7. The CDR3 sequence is CASSPEDRGQSGNTIYF. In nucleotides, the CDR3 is TGTGCCAGCAGCCCCGAGGACAGGGGGCAATCTGGAAACACCATATATTTT. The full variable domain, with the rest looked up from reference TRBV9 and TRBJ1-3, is DSGVTQTPKHLITATGQRVTLRCSPRSGDLSVYWYQQSLDQGLQFLIQYYNGEERAKGNILERFSAQQFPDLHSELNLSSLELGDSALYFCASSPEDRGQSGNTIYFGEGSWLTVV.

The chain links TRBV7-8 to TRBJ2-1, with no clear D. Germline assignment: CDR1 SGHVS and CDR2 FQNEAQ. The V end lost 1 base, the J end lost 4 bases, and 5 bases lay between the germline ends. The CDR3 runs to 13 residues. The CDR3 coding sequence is TGTGCCAGCAGCTTAGGGGATTACAATGAGCAGTTCTTC. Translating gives CASSLGDYNEQFF. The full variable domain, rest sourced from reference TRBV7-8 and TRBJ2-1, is GAGVSQSPRYKVAKRGQDVALRCDPISGHVSLFWYQQALGQGPEFLTYFQNEAQLDKSGLPSDRFFAERPEGSVSTLKIQRTQQEDSAVYLCASSLGDYNEQFFGPGTRLTVL.

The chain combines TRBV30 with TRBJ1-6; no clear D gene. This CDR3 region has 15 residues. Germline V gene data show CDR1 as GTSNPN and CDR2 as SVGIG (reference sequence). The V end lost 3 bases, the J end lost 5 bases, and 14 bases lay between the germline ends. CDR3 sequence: CAWRAVLGNNSPLHF. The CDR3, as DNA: TGTGCCTGGAGGGCAGTACTCGGCAATAATTCACCCCTCCACTTT. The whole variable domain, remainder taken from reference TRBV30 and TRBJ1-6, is SQTIHQWPATLVQPVGSPLSLECTVEGTSNPNLYWYRQAAGRGLQLLFYSVGIGQISSEVPQNLSASRPQDRQFILSSKKLLLSDSGFYLCAWRAVLGNNSPLHFGNGTRLTVT.

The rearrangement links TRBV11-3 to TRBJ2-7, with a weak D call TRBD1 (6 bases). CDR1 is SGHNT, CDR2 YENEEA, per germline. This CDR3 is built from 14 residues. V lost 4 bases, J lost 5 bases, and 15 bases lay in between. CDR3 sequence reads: CASSSQATGHEQYF. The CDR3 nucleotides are TGTGCCAGCAGCTCCCAAGCGACAGGTCACGAGCAGTACTTC.

The CDR3 sequence: CASSPAGGNTEAFF. DNA for the CDR3: TGTGCCAGCAGCCCCGCGGGGGGGAACACTGAAGCTTTCTTT. This chain connects TRBV7-9 to TRBJ1-1, with TRBD1 as a possible D gene (5 bases). V lost 5 bases to trimming and J lost 1 base, with 11 bases between them. Germline assignment: CDR1 SEHNR and CDR2 FQNEAQ (reference sequence). The CDR3 has 14 amino acids.

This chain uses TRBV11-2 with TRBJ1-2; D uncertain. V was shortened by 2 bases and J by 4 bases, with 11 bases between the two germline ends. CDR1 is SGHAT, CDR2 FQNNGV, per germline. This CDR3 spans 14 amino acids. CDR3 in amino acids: CASSLTERFYGYTF. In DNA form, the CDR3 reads TGTGCCAGCAGCTTAACGGAACGTTTCTATGGCTACACCTTC.

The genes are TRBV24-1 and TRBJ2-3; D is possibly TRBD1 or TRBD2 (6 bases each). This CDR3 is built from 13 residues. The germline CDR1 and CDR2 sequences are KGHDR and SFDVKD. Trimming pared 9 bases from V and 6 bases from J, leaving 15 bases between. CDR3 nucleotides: TGTGCCACCCAGCCGGGGGCTAGGGATACGCAGTATTTT. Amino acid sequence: CATQPGARDTQYF.

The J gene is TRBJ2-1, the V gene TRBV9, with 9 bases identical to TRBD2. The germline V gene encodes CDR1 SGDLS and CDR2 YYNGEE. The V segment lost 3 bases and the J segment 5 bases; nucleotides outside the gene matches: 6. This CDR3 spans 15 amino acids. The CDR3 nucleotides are TGTGCCAGCAGCGGGATACTAGCGGGTAACAATGAGCAGTTCTTC. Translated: CASSGILAGNNEQFF.

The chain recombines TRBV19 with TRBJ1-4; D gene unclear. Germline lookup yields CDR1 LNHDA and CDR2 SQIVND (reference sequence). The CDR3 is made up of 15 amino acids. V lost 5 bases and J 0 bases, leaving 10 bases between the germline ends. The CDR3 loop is CASSSPGATNEKLFF. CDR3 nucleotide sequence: TGTGCCAGTAGTTCGCCGGGAGCAACTAATGAAAAACTGTTTTTT.

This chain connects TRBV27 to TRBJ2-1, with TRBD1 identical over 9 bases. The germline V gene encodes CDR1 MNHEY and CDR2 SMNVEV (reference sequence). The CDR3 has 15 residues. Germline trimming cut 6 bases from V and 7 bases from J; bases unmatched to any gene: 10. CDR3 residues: CASRFSGTGNNEQFF. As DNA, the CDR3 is TGTGCCAGCAGGTTCAGTGGGACAGGGAATAATGAGCAGTTCTTC.

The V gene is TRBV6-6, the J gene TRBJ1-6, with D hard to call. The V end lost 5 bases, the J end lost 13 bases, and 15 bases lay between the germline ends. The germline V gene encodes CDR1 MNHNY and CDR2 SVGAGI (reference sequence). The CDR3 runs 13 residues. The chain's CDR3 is CASSASVVSPLHF. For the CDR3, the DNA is TGTGCCAGCAGTGCCAGTGTCGTATCTCCCCTCCACTTT.

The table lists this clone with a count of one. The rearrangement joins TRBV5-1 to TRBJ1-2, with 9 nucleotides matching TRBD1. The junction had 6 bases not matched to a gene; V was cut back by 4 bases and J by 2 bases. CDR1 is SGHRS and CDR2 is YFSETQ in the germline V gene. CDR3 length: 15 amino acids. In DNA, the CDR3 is TGCGCCAGCAGCCTGGATGGACAGGGGAACTATGGCTACACCTTC. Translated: CASSLDGQGNYGYTF.

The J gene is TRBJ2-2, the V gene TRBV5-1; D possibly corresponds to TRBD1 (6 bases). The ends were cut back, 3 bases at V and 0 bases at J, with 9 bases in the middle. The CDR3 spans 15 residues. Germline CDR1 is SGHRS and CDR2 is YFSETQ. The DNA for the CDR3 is TGCGCCAGCAGCTCGGACAGTCCGAACACCGGGGAGCTGTTTTTT. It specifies CASSSDSPNTGELFF.

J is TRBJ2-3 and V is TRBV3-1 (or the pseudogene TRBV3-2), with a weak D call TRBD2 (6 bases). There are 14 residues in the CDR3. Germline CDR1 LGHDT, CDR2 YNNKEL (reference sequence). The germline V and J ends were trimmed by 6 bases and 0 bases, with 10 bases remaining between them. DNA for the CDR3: TGTGCCAGCAGTCTAGGGACTAGCACAGATACGCAGTATTTT. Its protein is CASSLGTSTDTQYF.

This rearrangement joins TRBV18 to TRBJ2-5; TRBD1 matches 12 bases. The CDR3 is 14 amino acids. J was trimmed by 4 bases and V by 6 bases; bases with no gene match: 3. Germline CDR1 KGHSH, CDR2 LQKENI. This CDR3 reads CASSGQGAGETQYF. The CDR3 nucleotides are TGTGCCAGCTCGGGACAGGGGGCTGGAGAGACCCAGTACTTC.

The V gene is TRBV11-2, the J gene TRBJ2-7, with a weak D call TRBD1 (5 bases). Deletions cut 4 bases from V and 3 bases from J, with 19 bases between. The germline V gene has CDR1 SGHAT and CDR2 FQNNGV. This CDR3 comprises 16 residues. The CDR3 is CASSWVGQGANYEQYF. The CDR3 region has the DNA TGTGCCAGCAGCTGGGTGGGGCAGGGCGCGAACTACGAGCAGTACTTC.

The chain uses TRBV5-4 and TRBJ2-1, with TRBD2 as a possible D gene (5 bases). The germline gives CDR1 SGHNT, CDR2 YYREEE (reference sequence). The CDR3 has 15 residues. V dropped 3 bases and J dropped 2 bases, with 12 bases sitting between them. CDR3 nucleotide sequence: TGTGCCAGCAGCTCGGTGGGCGGGCCCTACAATGAGCAGTTCTTC. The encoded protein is CASSSVGGPYNEQFF.

CDR3 DNA: TGCGCCAGCAGCACCCGCCCGAACACCGGGGAGCTGTTTTTT. Protein product: CASSTRPNTGELFF. The chain has TRBV5-1 and TRBJ2-2; D uncertain. This CDR3 comprises 14 residues. V was shortened by 4 bases and J by 0 bases, with 7 bases between the two germline ends. Germline lookup yields CDR1 SGHRS and CDR2 YFSETQ.

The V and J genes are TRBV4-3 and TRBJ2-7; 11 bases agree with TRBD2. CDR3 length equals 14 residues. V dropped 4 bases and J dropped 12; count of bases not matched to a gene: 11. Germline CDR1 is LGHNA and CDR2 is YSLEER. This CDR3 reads CASSREIAGGPSYF. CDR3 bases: TGCGCCAGCAGCCGCGAGATAGCGGGAGGGCCTTCGTACTTC.

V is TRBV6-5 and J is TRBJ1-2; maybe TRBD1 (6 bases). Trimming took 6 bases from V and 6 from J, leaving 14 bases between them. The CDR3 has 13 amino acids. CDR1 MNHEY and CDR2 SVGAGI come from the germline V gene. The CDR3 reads CASRRTGRDGYTF. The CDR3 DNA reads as TGTGCCAGCAGACGAACAGGGAGAGATGGCTACACCTTC.

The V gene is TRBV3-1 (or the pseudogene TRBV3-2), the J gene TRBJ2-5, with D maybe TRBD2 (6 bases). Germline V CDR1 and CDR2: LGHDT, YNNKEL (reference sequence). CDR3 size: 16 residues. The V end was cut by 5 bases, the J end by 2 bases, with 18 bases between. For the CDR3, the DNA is TGTGCCAGCAGCGACGATCGGTGGGCGGGGCAAGAGACCCAGTACTTC. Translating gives CASSDDRWAGQETQYF.

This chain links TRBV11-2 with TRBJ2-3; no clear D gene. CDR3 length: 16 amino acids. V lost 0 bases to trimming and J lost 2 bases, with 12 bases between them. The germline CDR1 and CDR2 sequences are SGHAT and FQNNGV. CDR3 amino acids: CASSLDSWANTDTQYF. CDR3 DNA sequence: TGTGCCAGCAGCTTAGATAGTTGGGCAAACACAGATACGCAGTATTTT.

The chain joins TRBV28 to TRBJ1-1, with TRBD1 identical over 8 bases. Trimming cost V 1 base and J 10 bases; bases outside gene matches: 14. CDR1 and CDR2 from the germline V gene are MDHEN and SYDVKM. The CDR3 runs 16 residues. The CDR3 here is CASSLYYRGGLARAFF. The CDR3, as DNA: TGTGCCAGCAGTTTATACTACAGGGGGGGCTTGGCCAGAGCTTTCTTT.

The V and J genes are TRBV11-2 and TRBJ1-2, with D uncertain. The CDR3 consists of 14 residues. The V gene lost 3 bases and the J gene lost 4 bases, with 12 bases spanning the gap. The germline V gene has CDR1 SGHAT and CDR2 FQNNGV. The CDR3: CASSLNSRGYGYTF. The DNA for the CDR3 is TGTGCCAGCAGCTTGAACAGTCGAGGCTATGGCTACACCTTC.

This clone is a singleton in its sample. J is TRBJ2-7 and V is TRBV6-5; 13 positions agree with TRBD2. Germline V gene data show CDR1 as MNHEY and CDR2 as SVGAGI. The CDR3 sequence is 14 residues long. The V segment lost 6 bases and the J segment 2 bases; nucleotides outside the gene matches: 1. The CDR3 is CASRGTSGTYEQYV. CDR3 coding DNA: TGTGCCAGCAGGGGGACTAGCGGGACCTACGAGCAGTACGTC.

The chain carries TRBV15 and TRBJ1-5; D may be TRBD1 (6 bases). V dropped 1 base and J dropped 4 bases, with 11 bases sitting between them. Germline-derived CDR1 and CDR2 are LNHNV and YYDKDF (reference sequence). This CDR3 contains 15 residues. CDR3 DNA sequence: TGTGCCACCAGCAGAGGAAGGACAGCTAATCAGCCCCAGCATTTT. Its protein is CATSRGRTANQPQHF.

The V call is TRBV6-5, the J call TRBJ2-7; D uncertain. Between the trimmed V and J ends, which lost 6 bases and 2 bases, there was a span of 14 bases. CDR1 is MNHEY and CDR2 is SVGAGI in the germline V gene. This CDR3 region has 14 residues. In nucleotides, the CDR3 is TGTGCCAGCAGCCTGATCGACGTAGCCTACGAGCAGTACTTC. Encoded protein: CASSLIDVAYEQYF.

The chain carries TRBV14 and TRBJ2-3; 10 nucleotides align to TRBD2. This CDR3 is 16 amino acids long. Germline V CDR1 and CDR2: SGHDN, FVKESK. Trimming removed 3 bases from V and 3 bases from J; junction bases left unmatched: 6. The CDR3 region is CASSHQAGGLTDTQYF. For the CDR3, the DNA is TGTGCCAGCAGCCACCAAGCGGGGGGGTTGACAGATACGCAGTATTTT.

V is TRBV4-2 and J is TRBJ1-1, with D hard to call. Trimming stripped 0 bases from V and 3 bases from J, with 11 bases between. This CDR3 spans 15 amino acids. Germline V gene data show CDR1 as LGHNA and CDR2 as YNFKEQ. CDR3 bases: TGTGCCAGCAGCCAAGAAGTGGGCGCCTACACTGAAGCTTTCTTT. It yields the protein CASSQEVGAYTEAFF.

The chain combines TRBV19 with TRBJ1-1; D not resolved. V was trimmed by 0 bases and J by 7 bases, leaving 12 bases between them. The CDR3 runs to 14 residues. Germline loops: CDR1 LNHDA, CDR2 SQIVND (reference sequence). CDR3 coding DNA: TGTGCCAGTAGTATAGATCCGTCTGGAGGTGAAGCTTTCTTT. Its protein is CASSIDPSGGEAFF.